This T cell receptor beta chain stems from a study of vaccination and CD4 T cells after COVID-19 (dated by TCRdb to between 2021 and 2024). Background on the whole study: Convalescent patients had a positive SARS-CoV-2 result on nasal swab PCR, and of these patients, nine had mild disease and one had severe disease. As controls, cultures received a CEFX viral epitope pool (the positive control), an HIV-1 Nef peptide pool (the negative control), or no peptide at all. In around nine COVID-19 convalescent patients and a handful of infection-naive healthy vaccine recipients, the spike-specific CD4+ TCR repertoire before mRNA vaccination was compared with the repertoire after mRNA vaccination. Overlapping spike peptide pools from SARS-CoV-2 and from the common cold coronaviruses HCoV-NL63, HCoV-OC43 and HCoV-229E were used as culture stimuli. Post-COVID blood samples were collected from convalescent patients a median of approximately 100 days after diagnosis, with a range of about 30 to 161 days. Each participant got two doses of either the Pfizer-BioNTech BNT162b2 vaccine (n=8) or the Moderna mRNA-1273 vaccine (n=2). Post-vaccine blood samples were obtained a median of approximately 74 days after the second vaccine dose, with a range of 14 to 241 days. The convalescent cohort comprised six males and four females, including two Hispanic individuals, seven Caucasians, two Asians and one multiracial person. Results and caveats for the whole study, not just this receptor: Relatively few convalescent patients were included in the study, and early timepoints after natural infection were not analyzed. An increase in the median number of SARS-CoV-2-reactive clonotypes from 21 after infection to approximately 41 after vaccination was observed, but the change was not found to be significant. Of the vaccine-specific clones in convalescent patients, 304 of 307, or nearly all, reacted only to SARS-CoV-2 spike and did not cross-react with common cold coronaviruses. In convalescent patients, a median 86.3% of post-vaccine SARS-CoV-2-reactive clones were detected only after vaccination, and vaccine-specific priming was suggested by this finding.

The sample's treatment or condition label is to be understood as: approximately nine-day PBMC culture with coronavirus spike peptide pools or control peptides (ViraFEST assay). The ViraFEST assay was used in the study, in which antigen-specific T cells were expanded with peptide pools and expanded clonotypes were subsequently identified by TCR sequencing. The convalescent patients' positive SARS-CoV-2 PCR tests were from March to December 2020, which was before the Alpha, Beta and Delta variants emerged in the United States. About 1.8 million PBMCs per well were cultured in IMDM with 5% human AB serum and approximately 10 IU/ml IL-2, plus 10 ug/ml peptide pools. On days 3 and 7, half of the culture medium was replaced with fresh IL-2-containing medium. After around 11 days of culture, CD4+ T cells were isolated by negative selection using the EasySep CD4+ T cell isolation kit. Ficoll-Paque Plus gradient centrifugation was used to isolate PBMCs from whole blood, and the isolated PBMCs were then either used fresh or cryopreserved at -140C. Each culture condition was generally run in triplicate wells.

Libraries were built with PCR. At the Johns Hopkins FTIC core, DNA from the cultured CD4+ T cells underwent TCR sequencing with the Oncomine TCR Beta short-read assay. The QIAamp micro DNA kit was used to extract genomic DNA from the cultured CD4+ T cells. Oncomine TCR Beta libraries from cultured CD4+ T cells were pooled using unique dual indexes and sequenced on an Illumina iSeq 100. The authors' analysis ran thus. Non-productive sequences were removed, and CDR3s that did not start with C, did not end with F or W, or were shorter than 7 amino acids were discarded. Antigen-specific clonotypes were identified with the MANAFEST web application by comparing peptide-stimulated wells with reference and other culture wells. For a clone to be called positive, the clone needed an FDR below 0.05, an odds ratio above 5, and a productive frequency above 0.1% in at least two of three replicate wells. Clonotypes that were significantly expanded in both SARS-CoV-2 spike wells and at least one common cold coronavirus spike condition were defined as cross-reactive. Levenshtein distances (stringdist) and unrooted phylogenetic trees (ape) in R version 3.6.1 were used to assess CDR3 homology. TCRdb took the public reads, trimmed them with fastp at Q25, ran MiXCR for clone calling and kept in-frame beta chains. Rows are combined by CDR3 protein, so each entry shows the most common genes and DNA. These V and J calls are TCRdb output, not the study's own analysis. The sample includes about 15,000 distinct CDR3 sequences, with 55% observed a single time. Jointly, the top ten make up over 15% of the sample.

Note on this clonotype: Its cognate antigen has yet to be identified. Base qualities are not provided; no much larger clone lies one nucleotide away.

V loses 2 bases of germline sequence and J loses 10 bases, and the interval between the two ends is 11 bases. CDR1 and CDR2 (SGHTA, FQGNSA) derive from the germline V gene. The CDR3 spans 12 residues, from the cysteine through the phenylalanine. Only the CDR3 DNA is retained, 36 bases long and in frame from the first base. The rearranged chain carries TRBV7-2 and TRBJ2-5; no D segment can be confidently identified. The sequenced sample consisted of CD4+ T cells from blood, cultured in vitro. This TCR was recovered from a human donor who had recovered from COVID-19. The nucleotide sequence reads as follows: TGTGCCAGCAGCTTATTGATAGGGCTCCAGTACTTC. Translated, this gives CASSLLIGLQYF.